This entry describes one T cell receptor beta chain. Sequenced by immunoSEQ multiplex PCR; TCRdb stores in-frame clones only, minus some. This table has 200,000 to 250,000 clones, approximately 83% appearing once. The sample is drawn from a study of blood T cell repertoires in COVID-19. Overall study: There were acute and convalescent COVID-19 samples, and they came from the United States, Italy and Spain. T cells, B-cell-depleted T cells, or PBMCs supplied cDNA or gDNA.

Germline V gene sequence: CDR1 MNHEY, CDR2 SVGAGI. CDR3 length: 14 amino acids. Trimming pared 4 bases from V and 3 bases from J, leaving 13 bases between. The receptor was derived from a woman aged 25 to 45 who had recovered from COVID-19. Material for sequencing was peripheral blood. The J gene is TRBJ2-7, the V gene TRBV6-5, with D possibly matching TRBD1 (6 bases). The CDR3 is CASSFTGLDYEQYF. For the CDR3, the DNA is TGTGCCAGCAGTTTTACAGGGTTAGACTACGAGCAGTACTTC.